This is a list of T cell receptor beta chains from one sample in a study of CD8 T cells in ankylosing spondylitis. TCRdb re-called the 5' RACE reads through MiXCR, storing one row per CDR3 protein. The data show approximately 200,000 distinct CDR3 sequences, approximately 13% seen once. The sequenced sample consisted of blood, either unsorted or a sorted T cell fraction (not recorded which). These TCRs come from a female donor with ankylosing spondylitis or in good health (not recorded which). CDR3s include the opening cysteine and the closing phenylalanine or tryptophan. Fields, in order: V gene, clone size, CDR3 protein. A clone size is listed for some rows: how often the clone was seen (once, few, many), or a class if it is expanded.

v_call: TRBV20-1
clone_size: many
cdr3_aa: CSASPGQGEAFF

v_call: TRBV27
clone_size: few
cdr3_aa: CASSLRPQREGHNEQFF

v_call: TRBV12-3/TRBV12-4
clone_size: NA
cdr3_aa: CASRTVATDERYF

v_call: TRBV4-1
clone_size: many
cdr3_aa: CASSQLDRGRSPLHF

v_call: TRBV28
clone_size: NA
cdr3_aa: CASSLLQGGQETQYF

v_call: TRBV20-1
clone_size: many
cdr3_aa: CSARDRDRGNEKLFF

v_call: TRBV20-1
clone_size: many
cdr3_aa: CSAAYGTGDEQYF

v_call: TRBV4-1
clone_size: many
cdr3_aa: CASSQDVRQAYSGNTIYF

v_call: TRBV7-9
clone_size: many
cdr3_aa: CASSLGSLGDEQYF

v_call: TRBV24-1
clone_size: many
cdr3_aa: CATSDAGTTEYTDTQYF

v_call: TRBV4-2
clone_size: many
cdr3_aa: CASSQRDPYEQYF

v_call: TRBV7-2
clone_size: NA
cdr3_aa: CASSPEQGRNQPQHF

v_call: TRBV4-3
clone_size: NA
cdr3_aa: CASSLDYPGTKVGNEQFF

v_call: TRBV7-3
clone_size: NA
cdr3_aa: CASSLAGGIHTDTQYF

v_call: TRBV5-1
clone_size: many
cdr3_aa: CASSQGLEGNGYTF

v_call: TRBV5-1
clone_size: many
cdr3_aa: CASSLAIQGFYNEQFF

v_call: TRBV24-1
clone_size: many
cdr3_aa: CATSLGVEQYF

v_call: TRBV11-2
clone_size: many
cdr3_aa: CASSMSSYNEQFF

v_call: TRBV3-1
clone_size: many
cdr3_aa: CASSQDSGSEQYF

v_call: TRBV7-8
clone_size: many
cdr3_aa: CASSFPGVSRYEQYF

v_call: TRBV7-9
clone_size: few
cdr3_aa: CASSGGTGAYNEQFF

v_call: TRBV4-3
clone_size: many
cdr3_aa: CASSQDPGTGSHEQYF

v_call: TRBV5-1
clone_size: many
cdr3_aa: CASSLQGAQINNEQFF

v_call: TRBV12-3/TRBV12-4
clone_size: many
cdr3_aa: CASARGQGRNEQFF

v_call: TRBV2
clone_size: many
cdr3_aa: CASSSGTHNEQFF

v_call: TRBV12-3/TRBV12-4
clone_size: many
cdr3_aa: CASSPGTPVGNEQFF

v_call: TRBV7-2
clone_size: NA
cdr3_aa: CASSTTYWVNEQFF

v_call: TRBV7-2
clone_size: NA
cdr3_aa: CASSLVGGGRGDTQYF

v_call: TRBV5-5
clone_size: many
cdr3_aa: CASSRSGTNNEQFF

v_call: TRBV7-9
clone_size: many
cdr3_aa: CASGTGLDEKLFF

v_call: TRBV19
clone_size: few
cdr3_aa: CASRVKGLGSYEQYF

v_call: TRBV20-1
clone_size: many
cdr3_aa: CSARSETSGLVGGTQYF

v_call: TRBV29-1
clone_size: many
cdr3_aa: CSVDPENTEAFF

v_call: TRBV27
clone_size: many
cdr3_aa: CASSLSFLGSQPQHF

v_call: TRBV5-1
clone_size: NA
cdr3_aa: CASSSGGLAGNNEQFF

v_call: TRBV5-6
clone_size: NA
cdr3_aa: CASSLRGGATVVTQYF

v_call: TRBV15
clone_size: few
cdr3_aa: CATSSAPGLAGPYNEQFF

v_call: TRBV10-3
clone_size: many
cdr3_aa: CAIRGDRSAVENEQFF

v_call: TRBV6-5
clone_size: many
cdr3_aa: CASSYSNRVSGGGETQYF

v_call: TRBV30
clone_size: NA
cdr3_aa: CAWSTSGNTDTQYF

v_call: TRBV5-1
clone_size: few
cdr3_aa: CASSPRTSGRYYEQYF

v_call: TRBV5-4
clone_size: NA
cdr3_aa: CASSTGWGASSYEQYF

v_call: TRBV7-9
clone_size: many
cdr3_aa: CASTPRGADEKLFF

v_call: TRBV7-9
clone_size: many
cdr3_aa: CASSPSWEGRAYYEQYF

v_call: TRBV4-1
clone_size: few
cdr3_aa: CASSQLGMNTEAFF

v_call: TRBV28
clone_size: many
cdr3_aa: CASSSGTGTTNQPQHF

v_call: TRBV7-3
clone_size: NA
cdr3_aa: CASSLRPVAASYEQYF

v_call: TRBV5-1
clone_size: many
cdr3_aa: CASSLSLSGNTIYF

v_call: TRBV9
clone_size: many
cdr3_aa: CASSVFENTGELFF

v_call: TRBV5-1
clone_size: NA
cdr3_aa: CASSLEGDNTEAFF

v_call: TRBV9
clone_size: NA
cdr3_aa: CASSTTSGRFHEQFF

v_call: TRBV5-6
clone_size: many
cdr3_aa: CASSLVNNEQFF

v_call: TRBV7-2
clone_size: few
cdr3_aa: CASSTLQETQYF

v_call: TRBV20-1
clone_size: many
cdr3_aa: CSARGRTDNEQFF

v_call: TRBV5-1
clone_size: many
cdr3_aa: CASRRTTEIYGYTF

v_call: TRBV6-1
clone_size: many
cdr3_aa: CASSTQGVPNQPQHF

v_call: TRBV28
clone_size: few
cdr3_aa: CASSLVDRGKPQHF

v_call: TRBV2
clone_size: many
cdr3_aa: CASSEWVGNTIYF

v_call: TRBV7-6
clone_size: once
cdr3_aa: CASSPQGYQETLYF

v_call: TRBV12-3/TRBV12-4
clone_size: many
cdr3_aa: CASSPRYEQYF